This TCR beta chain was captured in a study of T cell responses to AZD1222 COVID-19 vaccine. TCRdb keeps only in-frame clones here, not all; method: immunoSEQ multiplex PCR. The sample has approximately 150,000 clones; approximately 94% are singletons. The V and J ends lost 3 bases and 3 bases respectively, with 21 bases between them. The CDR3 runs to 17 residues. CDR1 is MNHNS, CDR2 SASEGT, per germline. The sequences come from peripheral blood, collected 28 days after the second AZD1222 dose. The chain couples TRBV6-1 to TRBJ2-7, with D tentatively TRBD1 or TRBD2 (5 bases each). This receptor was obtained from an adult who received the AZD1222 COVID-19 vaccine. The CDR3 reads CASSDPAGASRIYEQYF. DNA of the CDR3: TGTGCCAGCAGTGACCCTGCTGGGGCTAGCCGAATCTACGAGCAGTACTTC.